This T cell receptor (beta chain) was captured in a study of T cell repertoires in cytomegalovirus infection. Study overall: Selection of CMV epitopes for the study included recently identified HLA-C-restricted and well-studied HLA-B-restricted ones. General study results and limits: The cumulative frequency of public TCR beta families distinguished individuals who carried CMV together with the relevant HLA. HLA-C-restricted CMV clonotypes gave the most frequent clonotype in two of eight donors.

TCRdb re-analysed the reads in MiXCR, keeping a single row per CDR3 protein. The data show roughly 920,000 distinct CDR3 sequences, with approximately 33% seen just once and around an eighth held by the top ten. V was clipped by 3 bases and J by 14 bases, with 19 bases between them. Germline CDR1 is DFQATT and CDR2 is SNEGSKA (reference sequence). This CDR3 comprises 12 residues. To note about this clonotype: No antigen is known for it.

This sequence was found in a human donor in good health (CMV status not recorded). Some clones in this sample may be carry-over from other donors' samples. Here the sequenced sample was cultured CD8+ T cells from PBMCs, taken from culture after CMV antigen stimulation. V and J are TRBV20-1 and TRBJ1-2; D gene uncertain. The CDR3 sequence is CSASEGRNVGTF. CDR3 nucleotide sequence: TGCAGTGCTAGCGAGGGAAGGAATGTTGGGACCTTC.